This TCR beta chain was found in a study of CD8 T cells in ankylosing spondylitis (dated 2017 in TCRdb). The study in broad terms: The study set out to find disease-linked TCR variants by profiling T cell receptor beta repertoires in ankylosing spondylitis patients and healthy donors. In total, the full study cohort was made up of 100 to 140 healthy donors and some 26 ankylosing spondylitis patients. Peripheral blood samples were taken, and synovial fluid was additionally collected from ankylosing spondylitis patients. Study-wide conclusions, independent of this receptor: Blood from ankylosing spondylitis patients appeared to be characterized by a TCR beta motif composed of about eight highly homologous amino acid variants. Some of the motif variants had been reported before in the synovial fluid and blood of reactive arthritis patients, a finding that suggests common disease-initiation mechanisms. The disease-linked clones were reported to be significantly enriched in matched synovial fluid samples from ankylosing spondylitis patients. In peripheral blood, the disease-linked clones were found at relatively low frequencies and had a CD8+ phenotype.

For this clonotype: The target of this receptor is not known. Base qualities are not recorded, but no much larger clone differs from it by a single base.

V sheds 0 bases and J sheds 2 bases, leaving 7 bases between their ends. CDR1 and CDR2 are read off the germline V gene as MNHEY and SVGAGI. Inclusive of the bounding cysteine and phenylalanine, the CDR3 is 14 residues long. The CDR3 DNA has 42 bases and is translated from base 1. TCRdb names Illumina HiSeq 2500 as the instrument used. Quantitative 5'-RACE with molecular barcodes was used to prepare TCR beta libraries. The paper's processing steps were these. To identify disease-linked TCR variants, a new computational method was used, one built on a probabilistic model of VDJ rearrangement. The public reads were quality trimmed at Q25 with fastp and then assembled into clones with MiXCR by TCRdb, keeping productive beta chains. Rows merge per CDR3 protein into single entries with the most common DNA and genes. TCRdb's processing, not the study's, gives the V and J calls here. The sample includes some 340,000 distinct CDR3 sequences, with roughly 14% observed a single time. The top ten clonotypes cover 0.85% to 1.4% of the sample.

This TCR came from a male donor with ankylosing spondylitis or in good health (not recorded which). Sequencing was performed on blood, either unsorted or a sorted T cell fraction (not recorded which). The rearrangement joined TRBV6-5 to TRBJ1-2; a weak D assignment points to TRBD1 (6 bases agree). In nucleotide form, the sequence is TGTGCCAGCAGTTACTCAGGACAGAACTATGGCTACACCTTC. The encoded protein is CASSYSGQNYGYTF.